Shown below are 5 T cell receptor beta chains from a single sample sequenced in a study of beta chain features in type 1 diabetes. Whole-study results and caveats: Among patients with Type 1 diabetes, TCRB CDR3s were moderately but significantly shorter in every one of the four CD4+ subsets.

Expressed TCRB transcripts were sequenced, since all the RNA that had been isolated was reverse transcribed. Generated by immunoSEQ multiplex PCR, the TCRdb table keeps only in-frame clones and is missing some. Of 150,000 to 200,000 clones listed, roughly 9% are singletons. Which antigens these TCRs recognize remains unknown. Sequences were obtained from central memory CD4+ T cells from blood. These receptors were collected from a woman aged 30 to 39 with type 1 diabetes.

This clone was seen more than once but under ten times. The chain has TRBV15 and TRBJ2-1; the match to TRBD1 covers 7 bases. V lost 1 base and J lost 10; bases outside the gene matches: 4. Germline CDR1 and CDR2: LNHNV and YYDKDF (reference sequence). CDR3 size: 13 residues. The CDR3 here is CATSRGKGAEQFF. The CDR3 coding sequence is TGTGCCACCAGCAGAGGAAAGGGGGCCGAGCAGTTCTTC.

The V and J genes are TRBV9 and TRBJ2-1; TRBD1 might be the D (6 bases). Trimming stripped 3 bases from V and 7 bases from J, with 8 bases between. The CDR3 runs to 12 residues. Looked up from germline, CDR1 is SGDLS and CDR2 is YYNGEE. The CDR3 region is CASSAQGNEQFF. In DNA, the CDR3 is TGTGCCAGCAGCGCCCAGGGGAATGAGCAGTTCTTC.

The V call is TRBV6-5, the J call TRBJ2-1; a weak D match, TRBD2 (6 bases). The CDR3 loop spans 13 amino acids. V shed 6 bases and J shed 12 bases, with 18 bases lying between them. CDR1 is MNHEY and CDR2 is SVGAGI in the germline V gene. CDR3 in amino acids: CASRPYRLDPQFF. CDR3 DNA: TGTGCCAGCAGGCCCTATCGACTAGATCCGCAGTTCTTC.

The chain joins TRBV2 to TRBJ1-2, with 9 bases that match TRBD1. This CDR3 comprises 15 residues. Germline CDR1 and CDR2: SNHLY and FYNNEI. Trimming cost V 4 bases and J 1 base; bases outside gene matches: 4. CDR3 amino acids: CASSATGGHNYGYTF. CDR3 sequence (DNA): TGTGCCAGCAGTGCCACAGGGGGCCATAACTATGGCTACACCTTC.

This clone was seen only a few times. This chain links TRBV6-6 with TRBJ1-4, with D possibly TRBD1 on 6 matching bases. The CDR3 loop spans 15 amino acids. V was shortened by 7 bases and J by 5 bases, with 17 bases between the two germline ends. Germline-derived CDR1 and CDR2 are MNHNY and SVGAGI (reference sequence). CDR3: CASTYLTGFNEKLFF. The CDR3 region has the DNA TGTGCCAGCACCTACTTAACAGGGTTCAATGAAAAACTGTTTTTT.